One sample yielded the 21 T cell receptor beta chains listed below, sequenced in a study of T cell responses to AZD1222 COVID-19 vaccine. Using immunoSEQ multiplex PCR, the repertoire was profiled, and TCRdb retains in-frame clones only, with some absent. The data contain about 88,000 clones, approximately 88% of them seen just once; the ten biggest clones take up less than 5%. Sequenced here: peripheral blood, sampled 28 days after the second AZD1222 dose. These receptors were taken from an adult who received the AZD1222 COVID-19 vaccine.

The rearrangement links TRBV27 to TRBJ2-7, with 9 bases aligning to TRBD1. Looked up from germline, CDR1 is MNHEY and CDR2 is SMNVEV (reference sequence). The CDR3 has 15 residues. Trimming took 6 bases from V and 1 from J; bases not matched to a gene: 7. The CDR3 region is CASSNTGGASYEQYF. CDR3 DNA: TGTGCCAGCAGCAATACAGGGGGCGCATCCTACGAGCAGTACTTC.

The chain employs TRBV18 and TRBJ1-6; 8 positions agree with TRBD1. Germline V CDR1 and CDR2: KGHSH, LQKENI. The CDR3 is 16 amino acids. Germline trimming cut 0 bases from V and 8 bases from J; bases unmatched to any gene: 6. The CDR3 protein is CASSPPQGAFYSPLHF. The DNA of the CDR3 is TGTGCCAGCTCACCACCCCAGGGGGCCTTTTATTCACCCCTCCACTTT.

CDR3 amino acids: CASSISGTGRFSDTQYF. In DNA, the CDR3 is TGTGCCAGCAGCATCTCCGGGACAGGGAGATTTTCAGATACGCAGTATTTT. The J gene is TRBJ2-3, the V gene TRBV21-1; whether TRBD1, the table's D call, matches the DNA was not checked. TRBV21-1 is labeled a pseudogene. CDR3 size: 17 residues.

V gene TRBV6-5 combines with J gene TRBJ2-2; tentatively, D is TRBD1 (5 bases). The CDR3 extends over 13 amino acids. V shed 5 bases and J shed 4 bases, with 8 bases lying between them. Per germline, CDR1 MNHEY and CDR2 SVGAGI. The CDR3 reads CASSRTSTGELFF. Written as DNA, the CDR3 is TGTGCCAGCAGTCGGACATCCACCGGGGAGCTGTTTTTT.

The chain joins TRBV7-2 to TRBJ2-5; D unresolved. This CDR3 spans 14 amino acids. Trimming shortened V by 6 bases and J by 5 bases, and 16 bases separated the two germline ends. Germline CDR1 SGHTA, CDR2 FQGNSA. The CDR3 nucleotides read TGTGCCAGCAGTACCTTGAGGATTCGGGAGACCCAGTACTTC. Translation: CASSTLRIRETQYF. The full variable domain, in which reference TRBV7-2 and TRBJ2-5 provide the parts outside the CDR3, is GAGVSQSPSNKVTEKGKDVELRCDPISGHTALYWYRQSLGQGLEFLIYFQGNSAPDKSGLPSDRFSAERTGGSVSTLTIQRTQQEDSAVYLCASSTLRIRETQYFGPGTRLLVL.

As regards this clone: Other nucleotide sequences from this sample produce the same CDR3. The genes are TRBV30 and TRBJ1-5; no definite D call. The germline V gene has CDR1 GTSNPN and CDR2 SVGIG (reference sequence). The CDR3 has 13 residues. With 3 bases removed from V and 4 bases from J, the gap between germline ends came to 10 bases. CDR3 bases: TGTGCCTGGAGCGTCAGGTCGAATCAGCCCCAGCATTTT. It is translated as CAWSVRSNQPQHF. Using reference TRBV30 and TRBJ1-5 for the parts outside the CDR3, the full variable domain is SQTIHQWPATLVQPVGSPLSLECTVEGTSNPNLYWYRQAAGRGLQLLFYSVGIGQISSEVPQNLSASRPQDRQFILSSKKLLLSDSGFYLCAWSVRSNQPQHFGDGTRLSIL.

This chain uses TRBV18 with TRBJ2-3; D is unresolved. The V gene lost 6 bases and the J gene lost 8 bases, with 12 bases spanning the gap. The CDR3 has 12 residues. Germline CDR1 and CDR2: KGHSH and LQKENI. The DNA of the CDR3 is TGTGCCAGCTCCACTGCTGTGGGTACGCAGTATTTT. As protein: CASSTAVGTQYF.

There are a few counts of this clone. The rearrangement uses TRBV7-9 and TRBJ1-2; D call uncertain. The germline V gene encodes CDR1 SEHNR and CDR2 FQNEAQ (reference sequence). V was clipped by 1 base and J by 0 bases, with 15 bases between them. The CDR3 spans 17 residues. The CDR3 region is CASSLGLGAVANYGYTF. CDR3 in DNA: TGTGCCAGCAGCTTAGGCCTTGGTGCGGTAGCTAACTATGGCTACACCTTC.

This chain connects TRBV7-3 to TRBJ2-1, with a tentative D call TRBD2 (6 bases). CDR1 and CDR2 (germline): SGHTA, FQGTGA. CDR3 size: 13 residues. V was trimmed by 8 bases and J by 3 bases, leaving 11 bases between them. In nucleotides, the CDR3 is TGTGCCAGCGGCGACGGGGGCTACAATGAGCAGTTCTTC. It translates to CASGDGGYNEQFF.

This sequence joins TRBV19 and TRBJ1-2; the D is unclear. CDR3 length: 14 amino acids. The ends were cut back, 3 bases at V and 5 bases at J, with 13 bases in the middle. Germline V gene lookup returns CDR1 LNHDA and CDR2 SQIVND (reference sequence). This CDR3 reads CASSIKGAGYGYTF. For the CDR3, the DNA is TGTGCCAGTAGTATTAAAGGAGCTGGGTATGGCTACACCTTC.

The chain is built from TRBV7-9 and TRBJ2-6; D remains unclear. The V and J ends lost 2 bases and 0 bases respectively, with 11 bases between them. Germline V gives CDR1 SEHNR, CDR2 FQNEAQ (reference sequence). CDR3 length: 17 amino acids. The CDR3 here is CASSLPTRTSGANVLTF. The CDR3 DNA is TGTGCCAGCAGCTTACCAACAAGAACCTCTGGGGCCAACGTCCTGACTTTC.

The J gene is TRBJ1-2, the V gene TRBV7-3; tentative D call: TRBD1 (5 bases). V shed 1 base and J shed 8 bases, with 11 bases lying between them. Germline loops: CDR1 SGHTA, CDR2 FQGTGA. The length of the CDR3 is 13 residues. The CDR3 spells CASSLKQARGYTF. CDR3 nucleotides: TGTGCCAGCAGCTTAAAACAGGCGCGGGGCTACACCTTC.

This chain links TRBV19 with TRBJ1-1, with 8 bases fitting TRBD1. Germline V gene data show CDR1 as LNHDA and CDR2 as SQIVND (reference sequence). This CDR3 region has 13 residues. The V and J ends lost 7 bases and 5 bases, in that order; junction bases with no gene match: 6. The CDR3 spells CASIGQGRTEAFF. CDR3 in DNA: TGTGCCAGTATCGGACAGGGAAGGACTGAAGCTTTCTTT.

The J gene is TRBJ1-6, the V gene TRBV19; D is undetermined. V was pared by 9 bases and J by 10 bases, with 16 bases between. This CDR3 region has 13 residues. Germline CDR1 is LNHDA and CDR2 is SQIVND (reference sequence). CDR3 DNA: TGTGCCAGCACCCGCTGGGTAGGATCACCCCTCCACTTT. Translating it yields CASTRWVGSPLHF.

The rearrangement links TRBV5-5 to TRBJ2-5; tentatively, D is TRBD1 (8 bases). CDR1 and CDR2 from the germline V gene are SGHKS and YYEKEE (reference sequence). This CDR3 is 14 amino acids long. Trimming left V 4 bases short and J 7 bases short, with 17 bases between. Here the CDR3 DNA reads TGTGCCAGCAGCGCACAGGGGGGGACCAGGACCCAGTACTTC. Its translation: CASSAQGGTRTQYF.

The V call is TRBV3-1 (or the pseudogene TRBV3-2), the J call TRBJ1-1, with a tentative D call TRBD1 (5 bases). Germline V gives CDR1 LGHDT, CDR2 YNNKEL (reference sequence). The germline V and J ends were trimmed by 3 bases and 1 base, with 9 bases remaining between them. The CDR3 extends over 14 amino acids. CDR3 DNA: TGTGCCAGCAGCCACCTACAGGCGAACACTGAAGCTTTCTTT. Translated, it gives CASSHLQANTEAFF.

J is TRBJ1-3 and V is TRBV19; possible D gene TRBD1, 6 bases. Looked up from germline, CDR1 is LNHDA and CDR2 is SQIVND (reference sequence). The V gene lost 3 bases and the J gene lost 2 bases, with 14 bases spanning the gap. This CDR3 is 16 amino acids long. This chain's CDR3 is CASSMRTAIPGNTIYF. Here the CDR3 DNA reads TGTGCCAGTAGTATGAGGACAGCGATTCCTGGAAACACCATATATTTT.

The chain combines TRBV12-3 or TRBV12-4 with TRBJ1-2, with 9 bases fitting TRBD1. With 5 bases clipped from V and 2 bases from J, the junction kept 0 bases outside the gene matches. This CDR3 is 13 amino acids long. This chain's CDR3 is CASSGTGNYGYTF. CDR3 coding DNA: TGTGCCAGCAGTGGGACAGGGAACTATGGCTACACCTTC.

The chain couples TRBV6-5 to TRBJ1-1; D possibly corresponds to TRBD1 (6 bases). Between the trimmed V and J ends, which lost 5 bases and 1 base, there was a span of 8 bases. The CDR3 runs 13 residues. Germline V gene lookup returns CDR1 MNHEY and CDR2 SVGAGI. The CDR3: CASSPGQNTEAFF. DNA for the CDR3: TGTGCCAGCAGTCCGGGACAGAACACTGAAGCTTTCTTT.

V usage is TRBV15 and J usage is TRBJ2-7; 9 bases fit TRBD2. CDR3 size: 15 residues. Trimming took 3 bases from V and 6 from J; bases not matched to a gene: 9. The germline gives CDR1 LNHNV, CDR2 YYDKDF (reference sequence). The DNA of the CDR3 is TGTGCCACCAGCAGTCCAGCGGCGGGGGGGCGCGAGCAGTACTTC. It codes for CATSSPAAGGREQYF. The variable domain in full, completed from reference TRBV15 and TRBJ2-7, reads DAMVIQNPRYQVTQFGKPVTLSCSQTLNHNVMYWYQQKSSQAPKLLFHYYDKDFNNEADTPDNFQSRRPNTSFCFLDIRSPGLGDTAMYLCATSSPAAGGREQYFGPGTRLTVT.

The gene calls are TRBV7-2 and TRBJ2-3; 14 positions agree with TRBD2. The J segment lost 6 bases and the V segment lost 5 bases, leaving 10 bases of the junction unmatched. The length of the CDR3 is 17 residues. Germline CDR1 is SGHTA and CDR2 is FQGNSA. The DNA of the CDR3 is TGTGCCAGCAGCACCGGGACTAGCGGGGGCCTTCTGGATACGCAGTATTTT. Its translation is CASSTGTSGGLLDTQYF. Full variable domain (outside the CDR3, taken from reference TRBV7-2 and TRBJ2-3): GAGVSQSPSNKVTEKGKDVELRCDPISGHTALYWYRQSLGQGLEFLIYFQGNSAPDKSGLPSDRFSAERTGGSVSTLTIQRTQQEDSAVYLCASSTGTSGGLLDTQYFGPGTRLTVL.